This T cell receptor (beta chain) was observed in a study of pediatric ulcerative colitis. The assay was run at survey level. Profiled with immunoSEQ multiplex PCR; TCRdb holds only in-frame clones, not every one. The sample records around 68,000 clones, 75% to 85% being singletons. V shed 1 base and J shed 3 bases, with 4 bases lying between them. The CDR3 contains 13 residues. Per germline, CDR1 SGHTA and CDR2 FQGNSA. The source material was blood. The chain employs TRBV7-2 and TRBJ2-1; no firm D call. This clonotype was sampled from a boy aged 10-17 years with moderate ulcerative colitis. The CDR3 nucleotides read TGTGCCAGCAGCTTAGGCTTCTACAATGAGCAGTTCTTC. Amino acid sequence: CASSLGFYNEQFF.